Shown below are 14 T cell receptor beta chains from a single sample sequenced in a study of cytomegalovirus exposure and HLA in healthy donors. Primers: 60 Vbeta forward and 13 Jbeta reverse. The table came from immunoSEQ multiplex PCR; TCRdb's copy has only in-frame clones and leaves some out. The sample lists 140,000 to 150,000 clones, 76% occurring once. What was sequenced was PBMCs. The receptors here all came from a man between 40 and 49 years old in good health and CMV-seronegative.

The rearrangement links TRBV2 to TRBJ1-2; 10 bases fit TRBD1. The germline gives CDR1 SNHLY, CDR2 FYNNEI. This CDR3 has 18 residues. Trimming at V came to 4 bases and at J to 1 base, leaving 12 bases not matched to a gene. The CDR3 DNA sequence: TGTGCCAGCAGTGGAGGAAGGGACAGGGGCGCGAGTAACTATGGCTACACCTTC. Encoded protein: CASSGGRDRGASNYGYTF.

The CDR3 sequence: CASTLDSLRENEQFF. CDR3 bases: TGTGCCAGCACATTAGACAGTCTCAGGGAAAATGAGCAGTTCTTC. The chain combines TRBV28 with TRBJ2-1, with a weak D call TRBD1 (5 bases). The germline V gene has CDR1 MDHEN and CDR2 SYDVKM. The CDR3 totals 15 residues. V lost 7 bases and J lost 7, with 20 bases in between.

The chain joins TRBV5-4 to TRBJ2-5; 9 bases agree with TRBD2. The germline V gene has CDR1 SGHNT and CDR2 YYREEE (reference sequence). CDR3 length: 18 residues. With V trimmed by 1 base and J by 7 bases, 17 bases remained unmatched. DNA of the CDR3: TGTGCCAGCAGCTTGCCCACCCTTACCGCGGGGGGGCTTAGGACCCAGTACTTC. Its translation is CASSLPTLTAGGLRTQYF.

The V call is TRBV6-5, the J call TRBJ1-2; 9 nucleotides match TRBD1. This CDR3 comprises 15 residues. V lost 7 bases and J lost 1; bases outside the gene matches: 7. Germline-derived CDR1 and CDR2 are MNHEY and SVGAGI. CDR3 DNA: TGTGCCAGCACCCCAACGACAGGGGGTAACTATGGCTACACCTTC. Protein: CASTPTTGGNYGYTF.

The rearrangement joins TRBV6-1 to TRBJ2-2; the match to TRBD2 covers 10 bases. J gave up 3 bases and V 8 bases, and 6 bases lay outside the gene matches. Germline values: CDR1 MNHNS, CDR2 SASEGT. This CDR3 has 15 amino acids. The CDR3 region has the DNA TGTGCCAGCGATTCCGGGACTAGCGACACCGGGGAGCTGTTTTTT. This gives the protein CASDSGTSDTGELFF.

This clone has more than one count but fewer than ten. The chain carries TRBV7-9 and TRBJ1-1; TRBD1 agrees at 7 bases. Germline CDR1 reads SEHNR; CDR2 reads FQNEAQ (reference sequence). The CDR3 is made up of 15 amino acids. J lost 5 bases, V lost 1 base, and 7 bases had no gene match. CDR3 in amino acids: CASSLDRGRGTEAFF. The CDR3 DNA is TGTGCCAGCAGCTTAGACAGGGGCCGGGGGACTGAAGCTTTCTTT. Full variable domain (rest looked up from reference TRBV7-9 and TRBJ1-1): DTGVSQNPRHKITKRGQNVTFRCDPISEHNRLYWYRQTLGQGPEFLTYFQNEAQLEKSRLLSDRFSAERPKGSFSTLEIQRTEQGDSAMYLCASSLDRGRGTEAFFGQGTRLTVV.

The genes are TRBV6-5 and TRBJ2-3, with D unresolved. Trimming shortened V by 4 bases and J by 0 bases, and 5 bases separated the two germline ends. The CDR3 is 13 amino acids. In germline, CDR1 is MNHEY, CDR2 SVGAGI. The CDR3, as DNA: TGTGCCAGCAGTTTCAGGAGCACAGATACGCAGTATTTT. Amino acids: CASSFRSTDTQYF.

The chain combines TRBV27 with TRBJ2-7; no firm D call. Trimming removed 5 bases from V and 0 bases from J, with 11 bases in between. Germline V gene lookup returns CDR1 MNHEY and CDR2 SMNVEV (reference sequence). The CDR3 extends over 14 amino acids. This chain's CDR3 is CASSATTNSYEQYF. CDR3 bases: TGTGCCAGCAGTGCAACTACCAACTCCTACGAGCAGTACTTC.

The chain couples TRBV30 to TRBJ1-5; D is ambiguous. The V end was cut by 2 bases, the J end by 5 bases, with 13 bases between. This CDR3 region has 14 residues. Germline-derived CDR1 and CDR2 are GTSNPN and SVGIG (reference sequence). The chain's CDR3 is CAWSLGLSDQPQHF. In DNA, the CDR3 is TGTGCCTGGAGTCTCGGACTTTCCGATCAGCCCCAGCATTTT.

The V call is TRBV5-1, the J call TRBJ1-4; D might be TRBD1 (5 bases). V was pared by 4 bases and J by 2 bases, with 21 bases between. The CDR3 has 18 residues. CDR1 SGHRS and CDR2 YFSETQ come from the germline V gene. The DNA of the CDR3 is TGCGCCAGCAGCATCGGTTTGTCGACATGGGGCACTAATGAAAAACTGTTTTTT. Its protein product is CASSIGLSTWGTNEKLFF.

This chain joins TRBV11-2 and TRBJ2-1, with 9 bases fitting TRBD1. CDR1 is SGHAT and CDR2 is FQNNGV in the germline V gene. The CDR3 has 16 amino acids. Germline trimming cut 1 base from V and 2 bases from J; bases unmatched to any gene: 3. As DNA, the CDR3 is TGTGCCAGCAGCTTAGTAGGACAGGGGACCTACAATGAGCAGTTCTTC. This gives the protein CASSLVGQGTYNEQFF.

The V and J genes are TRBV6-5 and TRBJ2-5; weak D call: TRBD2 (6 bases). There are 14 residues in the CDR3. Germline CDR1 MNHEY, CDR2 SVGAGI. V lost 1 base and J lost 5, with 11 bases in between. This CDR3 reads CASSYFLAGETQYF. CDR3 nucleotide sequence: TGTGCCAGCAGTTACTTCCTGGCGGGGGAGACCCAGTACTTC.

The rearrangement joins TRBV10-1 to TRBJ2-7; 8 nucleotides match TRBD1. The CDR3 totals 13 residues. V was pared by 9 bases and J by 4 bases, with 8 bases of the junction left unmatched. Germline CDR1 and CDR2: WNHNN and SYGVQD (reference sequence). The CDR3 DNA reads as TGCGCCAGGGGAGGACAGGGACTTTACGAGCAGTACTTC. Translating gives CARGGQGLYEQYF.

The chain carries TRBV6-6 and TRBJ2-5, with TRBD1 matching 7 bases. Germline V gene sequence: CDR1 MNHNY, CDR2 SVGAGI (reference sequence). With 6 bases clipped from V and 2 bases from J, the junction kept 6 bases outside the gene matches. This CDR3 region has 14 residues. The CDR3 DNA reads TGTGCCAGCAGCCAAACAGGGGCACAAGAGACCCAGTACTTC. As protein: CASSQTGAQETQYF.